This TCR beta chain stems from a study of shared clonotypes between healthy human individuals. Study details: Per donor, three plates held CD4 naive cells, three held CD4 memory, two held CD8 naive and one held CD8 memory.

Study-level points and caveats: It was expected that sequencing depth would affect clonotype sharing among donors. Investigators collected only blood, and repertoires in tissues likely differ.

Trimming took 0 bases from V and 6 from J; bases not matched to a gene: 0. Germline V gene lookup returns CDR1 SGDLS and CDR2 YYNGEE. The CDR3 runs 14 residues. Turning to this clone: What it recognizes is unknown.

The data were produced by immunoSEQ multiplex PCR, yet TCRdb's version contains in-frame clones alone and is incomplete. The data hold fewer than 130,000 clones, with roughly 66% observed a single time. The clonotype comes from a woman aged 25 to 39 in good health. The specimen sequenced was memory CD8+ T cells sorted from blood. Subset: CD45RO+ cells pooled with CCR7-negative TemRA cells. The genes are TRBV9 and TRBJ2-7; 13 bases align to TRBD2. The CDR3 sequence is CASSVGLAGGEQYF. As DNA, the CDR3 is TGTGCCAGCAGCGTAGGACTAGCGGGAGGCGAGCAGTACTTC. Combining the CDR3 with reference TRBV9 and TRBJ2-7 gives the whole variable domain DSGVTQTPKHLITATGQRVTLRCSPRSGDLSVYWYQQSLDQGLQFLIQYYNGEERAKGNILERFSAQQFPDLHSELNLSSLELGDSALYFCASSVGLAGGEQYFGPGTRLTVT.